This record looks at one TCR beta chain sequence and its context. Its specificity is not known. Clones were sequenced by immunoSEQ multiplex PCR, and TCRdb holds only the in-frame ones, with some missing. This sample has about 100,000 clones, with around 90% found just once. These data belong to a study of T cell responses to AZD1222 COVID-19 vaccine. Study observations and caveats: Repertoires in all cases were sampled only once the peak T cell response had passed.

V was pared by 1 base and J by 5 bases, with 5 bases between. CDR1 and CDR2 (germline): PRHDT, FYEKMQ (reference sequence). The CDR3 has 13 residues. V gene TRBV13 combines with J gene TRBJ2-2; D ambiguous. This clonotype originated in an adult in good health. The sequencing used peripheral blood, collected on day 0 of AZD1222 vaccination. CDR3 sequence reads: CASSLDQTGELFF. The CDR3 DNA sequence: TGTGCCAGCAGCTTAGACCAGACCGGGGAGCTGTTTTTT.